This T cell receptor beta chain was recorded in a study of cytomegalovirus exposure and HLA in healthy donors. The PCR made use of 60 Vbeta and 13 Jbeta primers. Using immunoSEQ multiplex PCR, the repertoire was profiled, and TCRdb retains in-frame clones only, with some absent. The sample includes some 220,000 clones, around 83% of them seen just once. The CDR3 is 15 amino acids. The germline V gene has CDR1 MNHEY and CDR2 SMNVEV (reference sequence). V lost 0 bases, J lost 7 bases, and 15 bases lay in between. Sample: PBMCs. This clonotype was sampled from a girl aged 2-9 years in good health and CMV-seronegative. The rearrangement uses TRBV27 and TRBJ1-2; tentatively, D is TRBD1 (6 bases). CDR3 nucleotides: TGTGCCAGCAGTTTATCAGCGCCAGGGGAGATTGGCTACACCTTC. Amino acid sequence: CASSLSAPGEIGYTF.